This passage covers 11 T cell receptor beta chains from one sample sequenced in a study of CD8 T cells in Susac syndrome. RNA was extracted with the RNeasy kit, and a quantity of about 0.45 to 1 ug was reverse transcribed using random hexamers. Each CDR3 protein is one row after TCRdb ran MiXCR on the immunoSEQ multiplex PCR reads. The table has about 190,000 distinct CDR3 sequences, roughly 90% seen once. The sequenced material came from CD4+ T cells from PBMCs. The receptors were sampled from a human donor with Susac syndrome.

This rearrangement joins TRBV27 to TRBJ2-7; 7 bases line up with TRBD2. From germline, CDR1 is MNHEY and CDR2 SMNVEV (reference sequence). This CDR3 region has 16 residues. Germline trimming cut 3 bases from V and 1 base from J; bases unmatched to any gene: 9. Written as DNA, the CDR3 is TGTGCCAGCAGTTTTGCTAGCGGTCTCTCTTCCTACGAGCAGTACTTC. It is translated as CASSFASGLSSYEQYF.

CDR3 in DNA: TGTGCCAGCAGCCAAGATGCTAACTCCTACAATGAGCAGTTCTTC. It codes for CASSQDANSYNEQFF. This chain connects TRBV3-1 to TRBJ2-1; D unresolved. CDR3 length: 15 residues. V lost 0 bases and J lost 0, with 6 bases in between. Per germline, CDR1 LGHDT and CDR2 YNNKEL (reference sequence).

V and J are TRBV12-3 or TRBV12-4 and TRBJ1-2; 7 bases are a match to TRBD1. Trimming took 6 bases from V and 4 from J; bases not matched to a gene: 5. This CDR3 region has 13 residues. The CDR3 DNA is TGTGCCAGCAGACTACAGGGGATCTATGGCTACACCTTC. Encoded protein: CASRLQGIYGYTF.

In its sample, this clonotype was seen once. The J gene is TRBJ1-1, the V gene TRBV6-2 or TRBV6-3; TRBD1 matches at 9 bases. Trimming took 0 bases from V and 5 from J; bases not matched to a gene: 4. Germline CDR1 MNHEY, CDR2 SVGEGT. The CDR3 runs to 15 residues. Written as DNA, the CDR3 is TGTGCCAGCAGTTACTCCGGGACAGGGATGACTGAAGCTTTCTTT. It codes for CASSYSGTGMTEAFF.

V usage is TRBV11-3 and J usage is TRBJ2-1; D is unresolved. V lost 3 bases, J lost 11 bases, and 11 bases lay in between. Germline V gene data show CDR1 as SGHNT and CDR2 as YENEEA. This CDR3 spans 12 amino acids. The CDR3 DNA reads TGTGCCAGCAGCTTCAAGGAAACTAAGCAGTTCTTC. Amino acids: CASSFKETKQFF.

This clonotype was observed a handful of times. This sequence joins TRBV5-1 and TRBJ1-1, with D uncertain. Germline V CDR1 and CDR2: SGHRS, YFSETQ. The CDR3 consists of 13 residues. V lost 4 bases and J lost 2, with 9 bases in between. CDR3 loop: CASSQDVNTEAFF. CDR3 sequence (DNA): TGCGCCAGCAGCCAGGATGTTAACACTGAAGCTTTCTTT. Complete variable domain (other parts from reference TRBV5-1 and TRBJ1-1): KAGVTQTPRYLIKTRGQQVTLSCSPISGHRSVSWYQQTPGQGLQFLFEYFSETQRNKGNFPGRFSGRQFSNSRSEMNVSTLELGDSALYLCASSQDVNTEAFFGQGTRLTVV.

The V and J genes are TRBV9 and TRBJ2-5; weak D call: TRBD2 (6 bases). The V end lost 4 bases, the J end lost 3 bases, and 13 bases lay between the germline ends. There are 14 residues in the CDR3. Germline V gene data show CDR1 as SGDLS and CDR2 as YYNGEE. CDR3 in amino acids: CASSQQGGKETQYF. CDR3 DNA sequence: TGTGCCAGCAGCCAGCAGGGAGGAAAAGAGACCCAGTACTTC.

The chain recombines TRBV12-3 or TRBV12-4 with TRBJ1-1; D call uncertain. With 6 bases removed from V and 0 bases from J, the gap between germline ends came to 11 bases. This CDR3 contains 14 residues. The CDR3 coding sequence is TGTGCCAGCAGCCGCCTTTCCCTGAACACTGAAGCTTTCTTT. This gives the protein CASSRLSLNTEAFF.

Concerning this clonotype: No DNA is shown, since the ends of the CDR3 on it are uncertain; the CDR3 is the one TCRdb lists. This chain uses TRBV29-1 with TRBJ2-3; TRBD2 is the table's D call and was not checked against the DNA. The germline CDR1 and CDR2 sequences are SQVTM and ANQGSEA. The CDR3 is made up of 15 amino acids, end residues included. CDR3 region: CSVTKLSGPSYTQYF.

The chain joins TRBV11-2 to TRBJ2-1; TRBD2 matches at 8 bases. Looked up from germline, CDR1 is SGHAT and CDR2 is FQNNGV. The V segment lost 5 bases and the J segment 10 bases; nucleotides outside the gene matches: 16. The CDR3 is 16 residues long. CDR3 region: CASSTTSGVGGNEQFF. The CDR3 DNA reads as TGTGCCAGCAGCACCACTAGCGGTGTGGGAGGGAACGAGCAGTTCTTC.

CDR3 sequence reads: CASSPATSGTHEQYF. CDR3 DNA: TGCGCCAGCAGCCCAGCGACTAGCGGGACCCACGAGCAGTACTTC. The V call is TRBV5-1, the J call TRBJ2-7; 11 positions agree with TRBD2. CDR1 SGHRS and CDR2 YFSETQ come from the germline V gene. The V gene end was trimmed by 4 bases and the J gene end by 5 bases; junction bases not matched to a gene: 8. The CDR3 runs to 15 residues.